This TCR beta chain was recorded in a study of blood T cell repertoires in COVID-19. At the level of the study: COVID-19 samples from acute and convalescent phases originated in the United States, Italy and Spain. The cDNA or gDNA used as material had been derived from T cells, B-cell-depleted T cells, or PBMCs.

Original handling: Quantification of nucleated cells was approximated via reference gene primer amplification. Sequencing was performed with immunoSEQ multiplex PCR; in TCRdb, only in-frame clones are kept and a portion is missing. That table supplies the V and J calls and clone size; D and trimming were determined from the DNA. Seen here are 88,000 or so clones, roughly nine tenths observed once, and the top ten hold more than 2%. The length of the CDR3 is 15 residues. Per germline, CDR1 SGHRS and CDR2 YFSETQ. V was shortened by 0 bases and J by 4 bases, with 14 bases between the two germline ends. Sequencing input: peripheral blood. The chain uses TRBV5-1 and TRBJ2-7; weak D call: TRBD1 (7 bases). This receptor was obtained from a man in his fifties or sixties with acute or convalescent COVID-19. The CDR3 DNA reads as TGCGCCAGCAGCTTGGGAGGAGGGGGCCCTTACGAGCAGTACTTC. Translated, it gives CASSLGGGGPYEQYF.